These 21 T cell receptor beta chains were sequenced from one sample in a study of blood T cell repertoires in COVID-19. Only in-frame clones appear in the TCRdb table, and some are missing; sequencing was by immunoSEQ multiplex PCR. The sample holds approximately 500,000 clones; 89% are singletons and the top ten take approximately 0.9%. The source material was peripheral blood. The source of these receptors is a man aged 18 to 29 with COVID-19, enrolled during active disease.

This chain connects TRBV19 to TRBJ2-7, with 7 positions matching TRBD1. Looked up from germline, CDR1 is LNHDA and CDR2 is SQIVND (reference sequence). J was trimmed by 4 bases and V by 6 bases; bases with no gene match: 9. This CDR3 region has 14 residues. The CDR3: CASSATTGQYEQYF. The CDR3 nucleotides read TGTGCCAGTAGCGCCACTACGGGACAGTACGAGCAGTACTTC.

The chain combines TRBV27 with TRBJ2-1; TRBD2 matches 9 bases. The CDR3 length is 17 residues. The germline V gene encodes CDR1 MNHEY and CDR2 SMNVEV (reference sequence). With V trimmed by 3 bases and J by 0 bases, 6 bases remained unmatched. The CDR3 DNA reads TGTGCCAGCAGTTTTGGTTCTAGCGGGATCTCCTACAATGAGCAGTTCTTC. Translation: CASSFGSSGISYNEQFF.

The V call is TRBV5-1, the J call TRBJ2-7; 9 positions agree with TRBD2. The CDR3 runs to 15 residues. Germline V gives CDR1 SGHRS, CDR2 YFSETQ. With V trimmed by 1 base and J by 5 bases, 7 bases remained unmatched. The CDR3 sequence: CASSLLSGSPDEQYF. CDR3 nucleotide sequence: TGCGCCAGCAGCTTGCTTAGCGGGAGTCCAGACGAGCAGTACTTC.

The rearrangement links TRBV27 to TRBJ2-1; TRBD2 is a possible D gene (7 bases). V was clipped by 7 bases and J by 3 bases, with 25 bases between them. Germline V CDR1 and CDR2: MNHEY, SMNVEV (reference sequence). The CDR3 consists of 18 residues. CDR3 nucleotide sequence: TGTGCCAGCATTCCGGGGAGGGCCGGGGGGCTCCTCTACAATGAGCAGTTCTTC. Translating it yields CASIPGRAGGLLYNEQFF.

The chain couples TRBV30 to TRBJ1-3, with D unresolved. Germline values: CDR1 GTSNPN, CDR2 SVGIG (reference sequence). This CDR3 has 13 residues. Trimming left V 0 bases short and J 3 bases short, with 6 bases between. The CDR3: CAWSVQYGNTIYF. DNA of the CDR3: TGTGCCTGGAGTGTACAGTATGGAAACACCATATATTTT. Complete variable domain (other parts from reference TRBV30 and TRBJ1-3): SQTIHQWPATLVQPVGSPLSLECTVEGTSNPNLYWYRQAAGRGLQLLFYSVGIGQISSEVPQNLSASRPQDRQFILSSKKLLLSDSGFYLCAWSVQYGNTIYFGEGSWLTVV.

The V gene is TRBV10-1, the J gene TRBJ1-1, with D unclear. Trimming cost V 4 bases and J 1 base, with 7 bases left between them. Germline V CDR1 and CDR2: WNHNN, SYGVQD (reference sequence). The CDR3 spans 13 residues. CDR3 in amino acids: CASSGGRNTEAFF. The CDR3 DNA reads TGCGCCAGCAGTGGCGGCAGGAACACTGAAGCTTTCTTT.

This clone was recorded once. The chain couples TRBV19 to TRBJ1-5; D might be TRBD1 (6 bases). CDR1 is LNHDA and CDR2 is SQIVND in the germline V gene (reference sequence). The CDR3 is 16 residues long. V shed 6 bases and J shed 6 bases, with 21 bases lying between them. This CDR3 is CASSSGRQGFGQPQHF. In DNA, the CDR3 is TGTGCCAGTAGCTCCGGTCGTCAGGGGTTTGGTCAGCCCCAGCATTTT.

This chain links TRBV9 with TRBJ2-2; 9 bases line up with TRBD1. This CDR3 has 16 amino acids. With V trimmed by 4 bases and J by 6 bases, 10 bases remained unmatched. Germline V gene lookup returns CDR1 SGDLS and CDR2 YYNGEE. In nucleotides, the CDR3 is TGTGCCAGCAGCCTATCAGACAGGGGGTCAGCCGGGGAGCTGTTTTTT. Residues: CASSLSDRGSAGELFF.

The rearrangement joins TRBV5-8 to TRBJ1-2, with D unclear. The germline V gene has CDR1 SGHTS and CDR2 YDEGEE. Deletions cut 4 bases from V and 4 bases from J, with 14 bases between. CDR3 size: 14 residues. DNA of the CDR3: TGTGCCAGCAGCCGCGACCGGGAGGTCTATGGCTACACCTTC. Translated: CASSRDREVYGYTF.

The rearrangement uses TRBV7-8 and TRBJ2-7, with a weak D call TRBD1 (5 bases). Per germline, CDR1 SGHVS and CDR2 FQNEAQ. The CDR3 totals 14 residues. The V end lost 0 bases, the J end lost 2 bases, and 8 bases lay between the germline ends. CDR3 sequence (DNA): TGTGCCAGCAGCTTAGCGGGGCAGGCCTACGAGCAGTACTTC. Its protein product is CASSLAGQAYEQYF.

The J gene is TRBJ2-7, the V gene TRBV10-3, with 12 positions matching TRBD1. Germline trimming cut 3 bases from V and 4 bases from J; bases unmatched to any gene: 10. This CDR3 is built from 17 residues. CDR1 is ENHRY and CDR2 is SYGVKD in the germline V gene. CDR3 bases: TGTGCCATCAGTGATAAGTACCAGGGACAGGGGGCTTACGAGCAGTACTTC. Protein product: CAISDKYQGQGAYEQYF.

The chain uses TRBV30 and TRBJ2-3; the match to TRBD2 covers 11 bases. The CDR3 contains 17 residues. V lost 0 bases, J lost 6 bases, and 11 bases stayed unmatched. Germline V CDR1 and CDR2: GTSNPN, SVGIG (reference sequence). The CDR3: CAWSVGITSGSRDTQYF. The CDR3 DNA reads TGTGCCTGGAGTGTAGGTATAACTAGCGGGAGTCGGGATACGCAGTATTTT.

This rearrangement joins TRBV7-9 to TRBJ1-1; D is perhaps TRBD1 (5 bases). Germline V gives CDR1 SEHNR, CDR2 FQNEAQ (reference sequence). V lost 1 base and J 2 bases, leaving 17 bases between the germline ends. This CDR3 comprises 17 residues. The CDR3 DNA is TGTGCCAGCAGCTTAGGACAGCGAGCGGGAGCAAACACTGAAGCTTTCTTT. It encodes CASSLGQRAGANTEAFF.

V and J are TRBV27 and TRBJ1-5; 9 bases align to TRBD1. J gave up 4 bases and V 8 bases, and 6 bases lay outside the gene matches. CDR3 size: 14 residues. Germline V gene sequence: CDR1 MNHEY, CDR2 SMNVEV (reference sequence). This chain's CDR3 is CASWGQGSNQPQHF. DNA for the CDR3: TGTGCCAGCTGGGGACAGGGTAGTAATCAGCCCCAGCATTTT.

In its sample, this clone was seen once. In DNA, the CDR3 is TGTGCCAGCAGCCGGACAGAAAACTATGGCTACACCTTC. Translated: CASSRTENYGYTF. The chain has TRBV2 and TRBJ1-2, with D perhaps matching TRBD1 (6 bases). Germline V gene lookup returns CDR1 SNHLY and CDR2 FYNNEI. The ends were cut back, 6 bases at V and 2 bases at J, with 10 bases in the middle. The CDR3 loop spans 13 amino acids.

This clone came up a few times. The J gene is TRBJ1-3, the V gene TRBV6-1, with D unclear. Germline CDR1 reads MNHNS; CDR2 reads SASEGT. V shed 1 base and J shed 0 bases, with 10 bases lying between them. The CDR3 length is 16 residues. CDR3 DNA sequence: TGTGCCAGCAGTGAAGGGGCCTTCCTCTCTGGAAACACCATATATTTT. Its protein product is CASSEGAFLSGNTIYF.

The rearrangement links TRBV7-3 to TRBJ2-2, with a weak D call TRBD2 (5 bases). Trimming pared 1 base from V and 6 bases from J, leaving 18 bases between. The V gene's germline CDR1 is SGHTA and CDR2 FQGTGA. There are 17 residues in the CDR3. The CDR3 bases are TGTGCCAGCAGCTTAAGGGGTAAGCGGAGGAGGCCCGGGGAGCTGTTTTTT. Translated, it gives CASSLRGKRRRPGELFF.

V is TRBV3-1 (or the pseudogene TRBV3-2) and J is TRBJ2-1; 9 bases map to TRBD1. With 4 bases clipped from V and 9 bases from J, the junction kept 10 bases outside the gene matches. This CDR3 has 15 amino acids. The germline V gene has CDR1 LGHDT and CDR2 YNNKEL (reference sequence). CDR3 coding DNA: TGTGCCAGCAGCCCGGACAGGGGACCCGACGGTGAGCAGTTCTTC. Translating it yields CASSPDRGPDGEQFF.

To note about this clone: Because the CDR3's place on the DNA is in doubt, the DNA is left out and the CDR3 is given as listed by TCRdb. The chain links TRBV21-1 to TRBJ2-2; TRBD1 is taken as the D call from the table, unchecked against the DNA. TRBV21-1 is tagged as a pseudogene. A total of 15 residues make up the CDR3, ends included. The CDR3 here is CASSKVGQGAGELFF.

This clone has just one count. Other DNA sequences in this sample translate to the same CDR3. The chain couples TRBV18 to TRBJ1-1; D ambiguous. The CDR3 runs to 13 residues. The V end lost 6 bases, the J end lost 3 bases, and 11 bases lay between the germline ends. Germline V CDR1 and CDR2: KGHSH, LQKENI. CDR3 region: CASSPSLDTEAFF. CDR3 sequence (DNA): TGTGCCAGCTCGCCCAGTTTGGACACTGAAGCTTTCTTT.

The sample holds one count of this clone. The chain uses TRBV7-9 and TRBJ2-7, with 11 positions matching TRBD1. Trimming removed 5 bases from V and 2 bases from J; junction bases left unmatched: 11. The V gene's germline CDR1 is SEHNR and CDR2 FQNEAQ (reference sequence). The CDR3 spans 17 residues. Written as DNA, the CDR3 is TGTGCCAGCAGCCCCCACCCTAGGACAGGGGGCACCTACGAGCAGTACTTC. Translating it yields CASSPHPRTGGTYEQYF.